This T cell receptor beta chain came from a study of somatic mutations in cytotoxic T cells in rheumatoid arthritis. TCRdb's copy holds only in-frame clones and misses some; the assay was immunoSEQ multiplex PCR. The sample has approximately 13,000 clones, just under 75% seen once. The V gene's germline CDR1 is SNHLY and CDR2 FYNNEI. The ends lost 6 bases at V and 2 bases at J; junction bases unmatched: 3. The CDR3 covers 13 residues. The chain couples TRBV2 to TRBJ2-7; 8 bases map to TRBD1. The clonotype was recovered from a woman in her 40s in good health. The sample consisted of CD8+ T cells sorted from blood. CDR3 sequence: CASSSTGAYEQYF. CDR3 DNA sequence: TGTGCCAGCAGCTCGACAGGGGCCTACGAGCAGTACTTC.